Below, 2 T cell receptor beta chains from the same sample are listed, as sequenced in a study of blood T cell repertoires in COVID-19 (dated by TCRdb to about 2020). Library creation used the immunoSEQ multiplex PCR assay. TCRdb obtained this table from immuneACCESS and retained in-frame rearrangements with V and J assigned. These tables miss some clones; where compared with another copy, unresolved V genes account for less than half of the shortfall, and the remainder is unexplained. The sample profile shows fewer than 200,000 clones; approximately 80% of them were found once. Clones ranked in the top ten supply 5.5% to 7.5% of the sample. The specimen sequenced was peripheral blood. The receptors here all came from a human donor in a cohort sampled during active COVID-19.

The chain uses TRBV7-6 and TRBJ2-1, with 10 positions matching TRBD2. This CDR3 has 15 residues. The junction had 11 bases not matched to a gene; V was cut back by 6 bases and J by 9 bases. Germline V gene data show CDR1 as SGHVS and CDR2 as FNYEAQ. The CDR3 spells CASSHPQLAGFEQFF. DNA for the CDR3: TGTGCCAGCAGTCATCCTCAACTAGCGGGGTTTGAGCAGTTCTTC.

The chain links TRBV14 to TRBJ2-1; 9 bases match TRBD2. V lost 0 bases, J lost 3 bases, and 6 bases stayed unmatched. Germline V lookup: CDR1 SGHDN, CDR2 FVKESK. This CDR3 has 17 amino acids. The chain's CDR3 is CASSQEVAGGYYNEQFF. The CDR3 nucleotides are TGTGCCAGCAGCCAAGAGGTTGCGGGGGGGTACTACAATGAGCAGTTCTTC.